The 30 T cell receptor beta chains below come from one sample, sequenced in a study of cytomegalovirus exposure and HLA in healthy donors (dated by TCRdb to about 2017). The method behind the library was the immunoSEQ multiplex PCR assay. For the multiplex PCR, a mixture combining 60 forward primers for TCR Vbeta segments and 13 reverse primers for TCR Jbeta segments was used. TCRdb re-hosts the immuneACCESS table, in-frame sequences only. Its copies lack some clones; in the studies checked, an unresolved V gene accounts for under half of them, and the cause for the rest is not known. The table for this sample lists roughly 180,000 clones; roughly 80% of them were counted only once. Jointly, the top ten make up over 0.65% of the sample. The source material was PBMCs. The receptors come from a woman younger than 35 in good health and CMV-seronegative.

The rearrangement uses TRBV2 and TRBJ2-5; the D gene is possibly TRBD2 (6 bases). The CDR3 is made up of 15 amino acids. Trimming removed 0 bases from V and 1 base from J, with 9 bases in between. Germline V gene data show CDR1 as SNHLY and CDR2 as FYNNEI. CDR3 residues: CASSEAGTLQETQYF. The DNA of the CDR3 is TGTGCCAGCAGTGAAGCCGGGACTCTCCAAGAGACCCAGTACTTC.

In DNA form, the CDR3 reads TGTGCCAGCAGCTTACGGAGAAGTGAGCAGTTCTTC. It encodes CASSLRRSEQFF. This sequence joins TRBV7-9 and TRBJ2-1; D is ambiguous. V was shortened by 2 bases and J by 9 bases, with 8 bases between the two germline ends. This CDR3 is 12 amino acids long. Germline V gene sequence: CDR1 SEHNR, CDR2 FQNEAQ (reference sequence).

The J gene is TRBJ2-5, the V gene TRBV15; 9 bases match TRBD2. The CDR3 sequence is 13 residues long. V gave up 8 bases and J gave up 5 bases; unmatched junction bases: 6. From germline, CDR1 is LNHNV and CDR2 YYDKDF (reference sequence). CDR3 nucleotide sequence: TGTGCCACCGCGGGAGGGGCAGGGGAGACCCAGTACTTC. Its protein is CATAGGAGETQYF.

This chain connects TRBV5-1 to TRBJ2-7; 9 nucleotides match TRBD1. V was clipped by 5 bases and J by 3 bases; unmatched bases: 6. Germline lookup yields CDR1 SGHRS and CDR2 YFSETQ. This CDR3 comprises 14 residues. CDR3 loop: CASSKGTGNYEQYF. In DNA form, the CDR3 reads TGCGCCAGCAGTAAGGGGACAGGGAACTACGAGCAGTACTTC.

The V call is TRBV4-1, the J call TRBJ2-7; D is uncertain. The germline V and J ends were trimmed by 1 base and 3 bases, with 7 bases remaining between them. The germline V gene encodes CDR1 MGHRA and CDR2 YSYEKL. This CDR3 is built from 13 residues. The CDR3 spells CASSQARGYEQYF. The CDR3 DNA sequence: TGCGCCAGCAGCCAAGCGCGAGGCTACGAGCAGTACTTC.

The J gene is TRBJ2-7, the V gene TRBV28; D not certain. V was shortened by 6 bases and J by 0 bases, with 18 bases between the two germline ends. The CDR3 totals 16 residues. Per germline, CDR1 MDHEN and CDR2 SYDVKM. As DNA, the CDR3 is TGTGCCAGCAGCGCCGCCCTTGGGCAGGCCTCCTACGAGCAGTACTTC. Its translation is CASSAALGQASYEQYF.

The DNA for the CDR3 is TGTGCCAGTAGGGTGGGGGCGACTGGGGCCAACGTCCTGACTTTC. The encoded protein is CASRVGATGANVLTF. The V call is TRBV19, the J call TRBJ2-6; D may be TRBD1 (6 bases). CDR3 length: 15 amino acids. V lost 6 bases to trimming and J lost 2 bases, with 11 bases between them. Looked up from germline, CDR1 is LNHDA and CDR2 is SQIVND (reference sequence).

This clone was counted a single time. The CDR3 sequence: CASSLGNIQYF. The CDR3 coding sequence is TGTGCCAGCTCGCTCGGTAACATTCAGTACTTC. The rearrangement joins TRBV2 to TRBJ2-4; D call uncertain. V lost 8 bases, J lost 7 bases, and 9 bases lay in between. This CDR3 has 11 residues. Looked up from germline, CDR1 is SNHLY and CDR2 is FYNNEI.

This chain connects TRBV7-6 to TRBJ2-1, with D possibly TRBD2 on 7 matching bases. Trimming took off 5 bases at V and 4 bases at J, with 27 bases between the two ends. The CDR3 is made up of 19 amino acids. The germline CDR1 and CDR2 sequences are SGHVS and FNYEAQ. CDR3 sequence reads: CASSHMWTVPGLTYNEQFF. The CDR3 DNA follows: TGTGCCAGCAGCCATATGTGGACAGTCCCGGGACTAACGTACAATGAGCAGTTCTTC.

This chain joins TRBV27 and TRBJ1-5; the D gene is possibly TRBD1 (6 bases). Germline CDR1 and CDR2: MNHEY and SMNVEV (reference sequence). V was pared by 7 bases and J by 5 bases, with 21 bases between. This CDR3 spans 16 amino acids. The CDR3 DNA reads TGTGCCAGCAAGCCACTCAGGGGTCCTATGCATCAGCCCCAGCATTTT. It translates to CASKPLRGPMHQPQHF.

The CDR3 sequence: CASSLSQGNAFF. The CDR3 DNA sequence: TGTGCCAGCAGTCTGTCCCAGGGTAACGCTTTCTTT. This chain connects TRBV6-5 to TRBJ1-1, with D maybe TRBD1 (5 bases). The CDR3 spans 12 residues. V gave up 5 bases and J gave up 11 bases, with 15 bases separating them. CDR1 is MNHEY and CDR2 is SVGAGI in the germline V gene.

CDR3 in amino acids: CASRGGSATGELFF. DNA for the CDR3: TGTGCCAGCAGGGGGGGGAGCGCGACCGGGGAGCTGTTTTTT. This rearrangement joins TRBV5-5 to TRBJ2-2, with 7 nucleotides matching TRBD2. V shed 5 bases and J 5 bases; nucleotides not matched to a gene: 6. The V gene's germline CDR1 is SGHKS and CDR2 YYEKEE (reference sequence). This CDR3 is built from 14 residues.

The chain uses TRBV5-1 and TRBJ2-5; D may be TRBD2 (7 bases). Between the trimmed V and J ends, which lost 3 bases and 6 bases, there was a span of 21 bases. Germline lookup yields CDR1 SGHRS and CDR2 YFSETQ. The CDR3 sequence is 16 residues long. DNA of the CDR3: TGCGCCAGCAGCTGGGAACCGGGACACGGGGGGCAGACCCAGTACTTC. Encoded protein: CASSWEPGHGGQTQYF.

This chain uses TRBV6-5 with TRBJ2-5; 15 bases map to TRBD2. CDR3 size: 14 residues. Per the germline V gene, CDR1 is MNHEY and CDR2 is SVGAGI. Trimming removed 2 bases from V and 11 bases from J; junction bases left unmatched: 3. CDR3 residues: CASSYGLAGGEQYF. CDR3 sequence (DNA): TGTGCCAGCAGTTACGGACTAGCGGGAGGGGAGCAGTACTTC.

J is TRBJ1-5 and V is TRBV5-6, with D perhaps matching TRBD1 (6 bases). Germline assignment: CDR1 SGHDT and CDR2 YYEEEE. Trimming stripped 1 base from V and 2 bases from J, with 13 bases between. The CDR3 runs 16 residues. The CDR3 nucleotides read TGTGCCAGCAGCTTGCTCTCAGGGGATGGCAATCAGCCCCAGCATTTT. This codes for CASSLLSGDGNQPQHF.

This clone came up a few times. The junction and the germline gene differ at one end; a read error may be behind it. The V call is TRBV28, the J call TRBJ2-3; 9 bases fit TRBD1. The CDR3 spans 14 residues. Germline V gives CDR1 MDHEN, CDR2 SYDVKM. The CDR3 DNA sequence: TGTGCCAGCACCGACCACGGACAGGGGCGTCCGTGGAATTTT. This gives the protein CASTDHGQGRPWNF.

This clone showed up just a few times. The V gene is TRBV7-3, the J gene TRBJ2-7, with D tentatively TRBD1 (6 bases). CDR1 and CDR2 from the germline V gene are SGHTA and FQGTGA. Between the trimmed V and J ends, which lost 2 bases and 7 bases, there was a span of 18 bases. This CDR3 region has 15 residues. CDR3 DNA: TGTGCCAGCAGCTTATTAGGGGGTAGCTACGTGGAGCAGTACTTC. As protein: CASSLLGGSYVEQYF.

The chain joins TRBV5-6 to TRBJ1-5; possible D gene TRBD1, 5 bases. V lost 3 bases and J 1 base, leaving 11 bases between the germline ends. The CDR3 length is 15 residues. CDR1 is SGHDT and CDR2 is YYEEEE in the germline V gene. The CDR3 DNA reads TGTGCCAGCAGCTCGGGACTCCAGAGCAATCAGCCCCAGCATTTT. It is translated as CASSSGLQSNQPQHF.

The CDR3 nucleotides read TGTGCCAGCAGCTCGGCGGGAGGAAGCCACAATGAGCAGTTCTTC. Translated, it gives CASSSAGGSHNEQFF. The chain recombines TRBV7-2 with TRBJ2-1; TRBD2 aligns across 8 bases. Germline assignment: CDR1 SGHTA and CDR2 FQGNSA. With V trimmed by 4 bases and J by 5 bases, 7 bases remained unmatched. The CDR3 extends over 15 amino acids. The complete variable domain, with remaining parts taken from reference TRBV7-2 and TRBJ2-1, reads GAGVSQSPSNKVTEKGKDVELRCDPISGHTALYWYRQSLGQGLEFLIYFQGNSAPDKSGLPSDRFSAERTGGSVSTLTIQRTQQEDSAVYLCASSSAGGSHNEQFFGPGTRLTVL.

The rearrangement links TRBV5-6 to TRBJ1-5; possible D gene TRBD1, 6 bases. Germline values: CDR1 SGHDT, CDR2 YYEEEE. V lost 0 bases and J 5 bases, leaving 12 bases between the germline ends. The CDR3 is 15 amino acids. This CDR3 reads CASSLATGTYQPQHF. Written as DNA, the CDR3 is TGTGCCAGCAGCTTGGCTACAGGGACCTATCAGCCCCAGCATTTT.

This rearrangement joins TRBV7-9 to TRBJ1-5; maybe TRBD1 (6 bases). CDR1 and CDR2 (germline): SEHNR, FQNEAQ (reference sequence). This CDR3 spans 17 amino acids. The ends were cut back, 1 base at V and 0 bases at J, with 13 bases in the middle. For the CDR3, the DNA is TGTGCCAGCAGCTTAGTAGTGGGACAATATAGCAATCAGCCCCAGCATTTT. Amino acids: CASSLVVGQYSNQPQHF.

This sequence joins TRBV28 and TRBJ1-2; 9 nucleotides line up with TRBD1. CDR1 is MDHEN and CDR2 is SYDVKM in the germline V gene. The V and J ends lost 7 bases and 6 bases, in that order; junction bases with no gene match: 18. The CDR3 covers 17 residues. CDR3 coding DNA: TGTGCCAGCACTATTGCTCGGGACAGGGCTTTCCCTCATGGCTACACCTTC. Amino acid sequence: CASTIARDRAFPHGYTF.

The chain uses TRBV29-1 and TRBJ2-1; 11 positions agree with TRBD1. The CDR3 has 12 amino acids. Germline lookup yields CDR1 SQVTM and CDR2 ANQGSEA. V shed 5 bases and J 8 bases; nucleotides not matched to a gene: 2. DNA for the CDR3: TGCAGCGTTTGGGGACAGGGGGATGAGCAGTTCTTC. Encoded protein: CSVWGQGDEQFF.

This clone turned up a few times. This chain connects TRBV29-1 to TRBJ2-1; tentatively, D is TRBD1 (5 bases). CDR1 SQVTM and CDR2 ANQGSEA come from the germline V gene. The CDR3 loop spans 15 amino acids. The V end lost 0 bases, the J end lost 1 base, and 10 bases lay between the germline ends. As DNA, the CDR3 is TGCAGCGTTGAAGACCCAGCAGGGTCCTACAATGAGCAGTTCTTC. Amino acid sequence: CSVEDPAGSYNEQFF.

The chain combines TRBV27 with TRBJ2-7; D not certain. Germline loops: CDR1 MNHEY, CDR2 SMNVEV (reference sequence). CDR3 length equals 14 residues. V dropped 2 bases and J dropped 2 bases, with 10 bases sitting between them. DNA of the CDR3: TGTGCCAGCAGTTTAGGTGCTACCCCCTACGAGCAGTACTTC. Protein: CASSLGATPYEQYF.

The chain is built from TRBV9 and TRBJ2-3; TRBD2 matches 14 bases. The CDR3 spans 17 residues. V lost 0 bases, J lost 4 bases, and 4 bases stayed unmatched. Germline-derived CDR1 and CDR2 are SGDLS and YYNGEE. CDR3 in DNA: TGTGCCAGCAGCGTAGCCGGGACTAGCGGGAGCCCAGATACGCAGTATTTT. As protein: CASSVAGTSGSPDTQYF.

This clone has a handful of counts. The chain employs TRBV13 and TRBJ2-3; TRBD2 is a possible D gene (5 bases). CDR1 is PRHDT, CDR2 FYEKMQ, per germline (reference sequence). The CDR3 is 15 residues long. The V end was cut by 5 bases, the J end by 3 bases, with 15 bases between. The CDR3 nucleotides are TGTGCCAGCAGCAGACGGCCGCGGGCTACAGATACGCAGTATTTT. Encoded protein: CASSRRPRATDTQYF.

The chain is built from TRBV11-3 and TRBJ2-2; weak D call: TRBD2 (7 bases). Trimming left V 4 bases short and J 1 base short, with 16 bases between. This CDR3 is 17 amino acids long. Germline V CDR1 and CDR2: SGHNT, YENEEA. The CDR3 sequence is CASSSGGQKGNTGELFF. CDR3 coding DNA: TGTGCCAGCAGCTCGGGAGGACAGAAGGGGAACACCGGGGAGCTGTTTTTT.

V gene TRBV4-1 combines with J gene TRBJ1-1; a possible D gene is TRBD1 (5 bases). Germline-derived CDR1 and CDR2 are MGHRA and YSYEKL. The CDR3 loop spans 14 amino acids. V lost 4 bases and J lost 4, with 13 bases in between. CDR3 amino acids: CASSPAGGFTEAFF. CDR3 DNA sequence: TGCGCCAGCAGCCCTGCTGGGGGGTTCACTGAAGCTTTCTTT.

CDR3 sequence: CASSFSGQPTFGEQYF. As DNA, the CDR3 is TGTGCCAGCAGCTTCTCCGGACAGCCTACATTTGGTGAGCAGTACTTC. The gene calls are TRBV5-6 and TRBJ2-7; tentatively, D is TRBD1 (6 bases). The CDR3 is 16 amino acids. The germline V and J ends were trimmed by 2 bases and 7 bases, with 22 bases remaining between them. Per the germline V gene, CDR1 is SGHDT and CDR2 is YYEEEE. The full variable domain, its missing parts supplied by reference TRBV5-6 and TRBJ2-7, is DAGVTQSPTHLIKTRGQQVTLRCSPKSGHDTVSWYQQALGQGPQFIFQYYEEEERQRGNFPDRFSGHQFPNYSSELNVNALLLGDSALYLCASSFSGQPTFGEQYFGPGTRLTVT.